One sample yielded the 11 T cell receptor beta chains listed below, sequenced in a study of OX40 agonist ivuxolimab in advanced cancers. Repertoires were generated with immunoSEQ multiplex PCR, while TCRdb's copy carries only in-frame clones and drops some. The sample shows 100,000 or so clones, approximately 90% of them seen only once. This material consisted of CD4+ or CD8+ T cells sorted from blood, taken in a trial of the OX40 agonist ivuxolimab. These receptors all come from an adult with an advanced solid tumor such as melanoma, head and neck, liver or kidney cancer.

The chain has TRBV5-4 and TRBJ2-3; D perhaps matches TRBD2 (6 bases). V was cut by 7 bases and J by 4 bases, with 19 bases left in between. Germline V gene data show CDR1 as SGHNT and CDR2 as YYREEE (reference sequence). The CDR3 covers 15 residues. The CDR3 loop reads CASAPGGGGADTQYF. The CDR3 DNA follows: TGTGCCAGCGCCCCCGGGGGAGGCGGGGCAGATACGCAGTATTTT.

This clone was seen just once. The genes are TRBV18 and TRBJ2-3; D call uncertain. Deletions cut 6 bases from V and 0 bases from J, with 7 bases between. The CDR3 is 13 amino acids. Germline V gene lookup returns CDR1 KGHSH and CDR2 LQKENI. CDR3 coding DNA: TGTGCCAGCTCCCCCACGAGCACAGATACGCAGTATTTT. Protein: CASSPTSTDTQYF.

V and J are TRBV29-1 and TRBJ2-7; 14 bases are shared with TRBD2. This CDR3 comprises 13 residues. CDR1 is SQVTM and CDR2 is ANQGSEA in the germline V gene. Trimming at V came to 7 bases and at J to 3 bases, leaving 2 bases not matched to a gene. CDR3 amino acids: CSAGTSGSYEQYF. CDR3 nucleotides: TGCAGCGCCGGGACTAGCGGGAGCTACGAGCAGTACTTC.

The rearrangement joins TRBV5-1 to TRBJ1-1, with TRBD1 matching 9 bases. CDR3 length equals 15 residues. Germline CDR1 reads SGHRS; CDR2 reads YFSETQ. The ends lost 4 bases at V and 4 bases at J; junction bases unmatched: 8. CDR3 in amino acids: CASSRRTGEGTEAFF. The CDR3 DNA reads TGCGCCAGCAGCCGAAGGACAGGGGAGGGCACTGAAGCTTTCTTT.

V gene TRBV6-1 combines with J gene TRBJ1-1, with D perhaps matching TRBD1 (5 bases). V lost 7 bases and J 5 bases, leaving 17 bases between the germline ends. This CDR3 has 14 amino acids. Germline V lookup: CDR1 MNHNS, CDR2 SASEGT. The CDR3 coding sequence is TGTGCCAGCAAAGAGCCTCAGGGTAGTACTGAAGCTTTCTTT. This gives the protein CASKEPQGSTEAFF.

The rearrangement uses TRBV19 and TRBJ1-1, with D hard to call. The CDR3 length is 13 residues. Germline CDR1 LNHDA, CDR2 SQIVND (reference sequence). Trimming cost V 5 bases and J 0 bases, with 7 bases left between them. CDR3 in DNA: TGTGCCAGTAGTTTCCTCCTGAACACTGAAGCTTTCTTT. Translation: CASSFLLNTEAFF.

The V gene is TRBV5-6, the J gene TRBJ2-7, with no clear D. This CDR3 is 14 amino acids long. Germline V gene data show CDR1 as SGHDT and CDR2 as YYEEEE. Trimming took 4 bases from V and 5 from J, leaving 16 bases between them. This chain's CDR3 is CASSTSGSYHEQYF. The DNA of the CDR3 is TGTGCCAGCAGCACGTCGGGCTCATACCACGAGCAGTACTTC.

The chain combines TRBV5-1 with TRBJ1-4, with a possible D match to TRBD1 (6 bases). V was pared by 4 bases and J by 8 bases, with 18 bases between. This CDR3 has 15 amino acids. Germline assignment: CDR1 SGHRS and CDR2 YFSETQ. CDR3 sequence: CASSIGQMPWEKLFF. CDR3 coding DNA: TGCGCCAGCAGCATCGGACAGATGCCGTGGGAAAAACTGTTTTTT.

This clone was seen once. V is TRBV4-1 and J is TRBJ1-2; TRBD1 matches at 8 bases. Trimming at V came to 1 base and at J to 4 bases, leaving 2 bases not matched to a gene. The length of the CDR3 is 14 residues. Germline lookup yields CDR1 MGHRA and CDR2 YSYEKL. CDR3 residues: CASSQGQGSYGYTF. CDR3 nucleotide sequence: TGCGCCAGCAGCCAAGGACAGGGGAGCTATGGCTACACCTTC.

This chain uses TRBV5-1 with TRBJ2-3, with 8 bases lining up with TRBD2. Germline trimming cut 3 bases from V and 0 bases from J; bases unmatched to any gene: 9. CDR1 is SGHRS and CDR2 is YFSETQ in the germline V gene. The CDR3 is made up of 17 amino acids. The CDR3, as DNA: TGCGCCAGCAGCTCCCAAGATAGCGGGGCAAGCACAGATACGCAGTATTTT. Its protein product is CASSSQDSGASTDTQYF. The full variable domain, with the rest looked up from reference TRBV5-1 and TRBJ2-3, is KAGVTQTPRYLIKTRGQQVTLSCSPISGHRSVSWYQQTPGQGLQFLFEYFSETQRNKGNFPGRFSGRQFSNSRSEMNVSTLELGDSALYLCASSSQDSGASTDTQYFGPGTRLTVL.

V gene TRBV5-1 combines with J gene TRBJ2-3; D remains ambiguous. Per the germline V gene, CDR1 is SGHRS and CDR2 is YFSETQ. This CDR3 is 14 amino acids long. Trimming removed 4 bases from V and 5 bases from J, with 14 bases in between. Written as DNA, the CDR3 is TGCGCCAGCAGCGATGGCAGCGTGGGAGATACGCAGTATTTT. It yields the protein CASSDGSVGDTQYF.